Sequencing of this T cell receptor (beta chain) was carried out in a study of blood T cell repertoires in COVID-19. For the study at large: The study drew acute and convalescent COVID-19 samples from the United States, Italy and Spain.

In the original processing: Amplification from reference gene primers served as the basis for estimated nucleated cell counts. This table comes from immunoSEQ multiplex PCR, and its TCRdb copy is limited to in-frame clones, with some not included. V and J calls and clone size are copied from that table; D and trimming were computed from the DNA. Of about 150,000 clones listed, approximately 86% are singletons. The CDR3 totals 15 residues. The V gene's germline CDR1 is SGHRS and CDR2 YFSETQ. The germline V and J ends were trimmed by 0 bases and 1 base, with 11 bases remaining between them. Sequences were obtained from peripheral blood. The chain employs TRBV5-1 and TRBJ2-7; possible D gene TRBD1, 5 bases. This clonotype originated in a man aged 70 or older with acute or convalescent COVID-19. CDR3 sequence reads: CASSLVRQGSYEQYF. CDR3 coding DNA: TGCGCCAGCAGCTTGGTCAGGCAGGGTTCCTACGAGCAGTACTTC.